One and the same sample provided the 24 T cell receptor beta chains below, sequenced in a study of cytomegalovirus exposure and HLA in healthy donors. Amplification used 60 Vbeta primers and 13 Jbeta primers. Method: immunoSEQ multiplex PCR; TCRdb's copy keeps in-frame clones and lacks some. The data contain about 130,000 clones, roughly 8.3% of them singletons. The sequencing sample was made of PBMCs. These receptors were collected from a man aged 40-49 years in good health and CMV-seronegative.

This clone showed up just a few times. The chain links TRBV2 to TRBJ1-2; no definite D call. V lost 8 bases to trimming and J lost 2 bases, with 15 bases between them. The CDR3 spans 14 residues. CDR1 SNHLY and CDR2 FYNNEI come from the germline V gene. The DNA of the CDR3 is TGTGCCAGCTCTAGAGGGCGACAAAACTATGGCTACACCTTC. Protein sequence: CASSRGRQNYGYTF. The variable domain in full, with the rest retrieved from reference TRBV2 and TRBJ1-2, is EPEVTQTPSHQVTQMGQEVILRCVPISNHLYFYWYRQILGQKVEFLVSFYNNEISEKSEIFDDQFSVERPDGSNFTLKIRSTKLEDSAMYFCASSRGRQNYGYTFGSGTRLTVV.

The V call is TRBV13, the J call TRBJ1-3; no reliable D call. Germline CDR1 reads PRHDT; CDR2 reads FYEKMQ (reference sequence). This CDR3 comprises 16 residues. V lost 2 bases and J 0 bases, leaving 11 bases between the germline ends. This chain's CDR3 is CASSLWQADSGNTIYF. As DNA, the CDR3 is TGTGCCAGCAGCTTATGGCAGGCCGACTCTGGAAACACCATATATTTT.

The chain carries TRBV28 and TRBJ1-2; D might be TRBD1 (5 bases). Deletions cut 6 bases from V and 4 bases from J, with 21 bases between. Germline CDR1 MDHEN, CDR2 SYDVKM. The CDR3 sequence is 16 residues long. The CDR3 is CASSRVGEGPSYGYTF. CDR3 nucleotide sequence: TGTGCCAGCAGCAGGGTCGGGGAGGGCCCCAGCTATGGCTACACCTTC.

The chain has TRBV5-4 and TRBJ2-1; 7 bases line up with TRBD2. The V gene end was trimmed by 4 bases and the J gene end by 4 bases; junction bases not matched to a gene: 5. CDR3 size: 14 residues. Per germline, CDR1 SGHNT and CDR2 YYREEE (reference sequence). The CDR3: CASSRTRAYNEQFF. As DNA, the CDR3 is TGTGCCAGCAGCCGGACTAGGGCATACAATGAGCAGTTCTTC.

This clone was counted a few times. V usage is TRBV2 and J usage is TRBJ2-1, with D possibly being TRBD1 (6 bases). Germline CDR1 reads SNHLY; CDR2 reads FYNNEI. V lost 7 bases and J 3 bases, leaving 10 bases between the germline ends. The CDR3 runs 13 residues. The CDR3 coding sequence is TGTGCCAGCAACCCAGGGGACTACAATGAGCAGTTCTTC. It specifies CASNPGDYNEQFF.

V usage is TRBV2 and J usage is TRBJ2-2, with D possibly being TRBD2 (7 bases). The CDR3 has 15 residues. CDR1 and CDR2 (germline): SNHLY, FYNNEI. Trimming took 6 bases from V and 5 from J, leaving 16 bases between them. CDR3 nucleotides: TGTGCCAGCAGGGGTTACGGGGGGCATACCGGGGAGCTGTTTTTT. It yields the protein CASRGYGGHTGELFF.

In this sample, this clone turned up a few times. This chain uses TRBV18 with TRBJ1-1; D gene uncertain. V was trimmed by 2 bases and J by 8 bases, leaving 6 bases between them. The CDR3 loop spans 11 amino acids. Germline-derived CDR1 and CDR2 are KGHSH and LQKENI. As DNA, the CDR3 is TGTGCCAGCTCACCAATAGAGGAAGCTTTCTTT. As protein: CASSPIEEAFF. Together with reference TRBV18 and TRBJ1-1, the CDR3 gives the full variable domain: NAGVMQNPRHLVRRRGQEARLRCSPMKGHSHVYWYRQLPEEGLKFMVYLQKENIIDESGMPKERFSAEFPKEGPSILRIQQVVRGDSAAYFCASSPIEEAFFGQGTRLTVV.

The chain recombines TRBV5-1 with TRBJ1-3; 7 nucleotides align to TRBD1. The V segment lost 0 bases and the J segment 4 bases; nucleotides outside the gene matches: 1. The CDR3 has 14 residues. Per germline, CDR1 SGHRS and CDR2 YFSETQ. The CDR3 coding sequence is TGCGCCAGCAGCTTGGGGACAGGAGGAAACACCATATATTTT. This sequence encodes CASSLGTGGNTIYF.

The CDR3 nucleotides read TGTGCCAGCACCCAGAAAGAGACCCAGTACTTC. It codes for CASTQKETQYF. This chain connects TRBV6-5 to TRBJ2-5; the D is unclear. Per germline, CDR1 MNHEY and CDR2 SVGAGI. V dropped 7 bases and J dropped 3 bases, with 6 bases sitting between them. CDR3 length equals 11 residues.

This clone was detected only a few times. The gene calls are TRBV7-6 and TRBJ1-3; D unresolved. The V end was cut by 2 bases, the J end by 0 bases, with 8 bases between. This CDR3 comprises 15 residues. The V gene's germline CDR1 is SGHVS and CDR2 FNYEAQ. The CDR3 sequence is CASSLSRISGNTIYF. In nucleotides, the CDR3 is TGTGCCAGCAGCTTAAGCCGTATCTCTGGAAACACCATATATTTT.

DNA for the CDR3: TGTGCCAGCAGCTTAGACAAGAACACTGAAGCTTTCTTT. Protein product: CASSLDKNTEAFF. The rearrangement links TRBV7-8 to TRBJ1-1; no clear D. The CDR3 spans 13 residues. Germline CDR1 SGHVS, CDR2 FQNEAQ. The ends were cut back, 1 base at V and 1 base at J, with 4 bases in the middle.

This clone was detected only once. The gene calls are TRBV29-1 and TRBJ2-7; D possibly corresponds to TRBD2 (5 bases). Per the germline V gene, CDR1 is SQVTM and CDR2 is ANQGSEA. V lost 7 bases, J lost 2 bases, and 12 bases lay in between. The CDR3 length is 12 residues. This CDR3 reads CSARETPYEQYF. CDR3 in DNA: TGCAGCGCCCGGGAAACCCCCTACGAGCAGTACTTC.

This clone was counted between two and nine times. The V gene is TRBV15, the J gene TRBJ2-3; a weak D match, TRBD2 (5 bases). The germline gives CDR1 LNHNV, CDR2 YYDKDF (reference sequence). This CDR3 has 12 amino acids. Trimming cost V 0 bases and J 9 bases, with 7 bases left between them. The CDR3, as DNA: TGTGCCACCAGCAGAGATACGGGGACGCAGTATTTT. Its translation: CATSRDTGTQYF.

The chain joins TRBV11-2 to TRBJ2-1, with TRBD2 as a possible D gene (6 bases). The CDR3 covers 16 residues. Germline loops: CDR1 SGHAT, CDR2 FQNNGV. V lost 4 bases and J lost 8, with 21 bases in between. CDR3 region: CASSYAGFGPRDEQFF. The CDR3 region has the DNA TGTGCCAGCAGCTACGCGGGGTTTGGGCCTAGGGATGAGCAGTTCTTC.

This chain uses TRBV6-1 with TRBJ2-1, with D possibly TRBD2 on 5 matching bases. V was pared by 2 bases and J by 2 bases, with 16 bases between. The CDR3 is 17 residues long. The germline gives CDR1 MNHNS, CDR2 SASEGT. In DNA, the CDR3 is TGTGCCAGCAGTGAAATGGCGGGTGCTCCTCCCTACAATGAGCAGTTCTTC. It yields the protein CASSEMAGAPPYNEQFF.

The genes are TRBV29-1 and TRBJ2-1; tentative D call: TRBD1 (6 bases). This CDR3 spans 18 amino acids. Trimming took off 5 bases at V and 0 bases at J, with 23 bases between the two ends. Germline CDR1 and CDR2: SQVTM and ANQGSEA. CDR3 protein: CSVTLIIRDNYSYNEQFF. CDR3 DNA: TGCAGCGTTACCCTAATAATCCGGGACAATTACTCCTACAATGAGCAGTTCTTC.

The chain couples TRBV19 to TRBJ1-4; possible D gene TRBD1, 5 bases. Per germline, CDR1 LNHDA and CDR2 SQIVND (reference sequence). The CDR3 is 14 amino acids. Trimming took 7 bases from V and 8 from J, leaving 17 bases between them. The CDR3 sequence: CASTYRGFGEKLFF. As DNA, the CDR3 is TGTGCCAGTACTTATCGGGGGTTCGGCGAAAAACTGTTTTTT. Based on the CDR3 plus reference TRBV19 and TRBJ1-4, the full variable domain is DGGITQSPKYLFRKEGQNVTLSCEQNLNHDAMYWYRQDPGQGLRLIYYSQIVNDFQKGDIAEGYSVSREKKESFPLTVTSAQKNPTAFYLCASTYRGFGEKLFFGSGTQLSVL.

This clone was counted a few times. CDR3 protein: CASSLGGQGATYGYTF. The CDR3 DNA reads as TGTGCCAGCAGTTTAGGGGGACAGGGGGCGACCTATGGCTACACCTTC. The chain has TRBV27 and TRBJ1-2, with 12 bases fitting TRBD1. J gave up 4 bases and V 2 bases, and 5 bases lay outside the gene matches. Germline loops: CDR1 MNHEY, CDR2 SMNVEV (reference sequence). The CDR3 consists of 16 residues.

The chain employs TRBV2 and TRBJ1-5; possibly TRBD1 for D (5 bases). The V end was cut by 3 bases, the J end by 6 bases, with 12 bases between. This CDR3 spans 14 amino acids. The germline CDR1 and CDR2 sequences are SNHLY and FYNNEI. The DNA of the CDR3 is TGTGCCAGCAGTGAGTCAGGGAATGGTCAGCCCCAGCATTTT. Translated, it gives CASSESGNGQPQHF.

This chain connects TRBV2 to TRBJ2-5, with D perhaps TRBD2 (5 bases). The CDR3 sequence is 15 residues long. V lost 6 bases to trimming and J lost 2 bases, with 16 bases between them. Germline-derived CDR1 and CDR2 are SNHLY and FYNNEI. CDR3 sequence (DNA): TGTGCCAGCAGGGGTGGTAGGACTCAACAAGAGACCCAGTACTTC. As protein: CASRGGRTQQETQYF.

Concerning this clone: Within the sample, other DNA sequences also encode this same CDR3. The V call is TRBV7-2, the J call TRBJ1-3; D is uncertain. The CDR3 covers 14 residues. CDR1 SGHTA and CDR2 FQGNSA come from the germline V gene. V was clipped by 1 base and J by 4 bases, with 8 bases between them. The CDR3 here is CASSLGGVGNTIYF. In DNA, the CDR3 is TGTGCCAGCAGCTTAGGCGGGGTAGGAAACACCATATATTTT.

This clone was counted a few times. CDR3 coding DNA: TGCGCCAGCAGCCCTGTATCGACAGGGAGAGAGACCCAGTACTTC. Amino acid sequence: CASSPVSTGRETQYF. V is TRBV5-1 and J is TRBJ2-5; 7 bases align to TRBD1. Germline V lookup: CDR1 SGHRS, CDR2 YFSETQ. V lost 4 bases, J lost 4 bases, and 10 bases stayed unmatched. This CDR3 is 15 amino acids long.

This clone was picked up a small number of times. This chain links TRBV11-2 with TRBJ2-7; no definite D call. The CDR3 has 13 amino acids. The germline V gene encodes CDR1 SGHAT and CDR2 FQNNGV. V shed 0 bases and J shed 6 bases, with 9 bases lying between them. DNA for the CDR3: TGTGCCAGCAGCTTAGACCCTCCCCTCGAGCAGTACTTC. It encodes CASSLDPPLEQYF.

J is TRBJ2-1 and V is TRBV7-6; 8 bases are shared with TRBD1. Germline V gene sequence: CDR1 SGHVS, CDR2 FNYEAQ. The CDR3 length is 16 residues. The V and J ends lost 4 bases and 7 bases, in that order; junction bases with no gene match: 12. CDR3 nucleotide sequence: TGTGCCAGCAGCTCAGAGGAGGCAGGGGGCTGGAATGAGCAGTTCTTC. It specifies CASSSEEAGGWNEQFF.